This TCR beta chain was obtained from a study of CD8 T cells in ankylosing spondylitis. V lost 2 bases and J lost 8; bases outside the gene matches: 8. Per germline, CDR1 DFQATT and CDR2 SNEGSKA (reference sequence). This CDR3 is built from 13 residues. Quantitative 5'-RACE with molecular barcodes was used to make the TCR beta libraries. Each CDR3 protein is one row after TCRdb ran MiXCR on the 5' RACE reads. The table has 700,000 to 850,000 distinct CDR3 sequences, 12% seen once. Study-level points and caveats: Clones that were linked to disease were CD8+ and were relatively rare in peripheral blood. A TCR beta motif of 7 to 9 highly homologous variants seemed to mark ankylosing spondylitis blood. Previous work reported some of these motif variants in the synovial fluid and blood of reactive arthritis. Reportedly, disease-linked clones are significantly enriched in ankylosing spondylitis patients' matched synovial fluid.

To note about this clonotype: Its cognate antigen is unknown.

The rearrangement uses TRBV20-1 and TRBJ1-2; 7 bases are a match to TRBD1. This TCR was sampled from a male donor with ankylosing spondylitis. What was sequenced was blood, either unsorted or a sorted T cell fraction (not recorded which). The chain's CDR3 is CSARNRGLRGYTF. The CDR3 DNA reads as TGCAGTGCTAGAAACAGGGGATTAAGGGGCTACACCTTC.